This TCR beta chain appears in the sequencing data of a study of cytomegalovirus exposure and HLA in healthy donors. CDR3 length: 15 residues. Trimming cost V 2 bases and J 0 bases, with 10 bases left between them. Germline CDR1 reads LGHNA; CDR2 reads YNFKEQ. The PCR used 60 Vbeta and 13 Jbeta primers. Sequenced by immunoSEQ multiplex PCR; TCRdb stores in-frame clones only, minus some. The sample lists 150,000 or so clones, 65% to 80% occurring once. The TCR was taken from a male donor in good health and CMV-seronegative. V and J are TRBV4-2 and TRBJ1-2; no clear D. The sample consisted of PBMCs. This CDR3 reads CASSQRSGANYGYTF. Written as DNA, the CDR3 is TGTGCCAGCAGCCAAAGATCGGGAGCTAACTATGGCTACACCTTC.